This T cell receptor beta chain originates from a study of cytomegalovirus exposure and HLA in healthy donors. The overall study: Genotyping showed less than 85% of roughly 400 donors falling in the Caucasian-associated ancestry cluster.

Whole-study findings and limits: Fewer N-insertions than the roughly 630-donor mean were reportedly shown by an Asian-associated ancestry cluster in a later analysis. As was reported, the classifier diagnosed cytomegalovirus status with high specificity and sensitivity. An observed cluster of highly shared sequence variants was recorded as a likely sequencing artifact.

The germline gives CDR1 MDHEN, CDR2 SYDVKM. This CDR3 contains 12 residues. V was clipped by 6 bases and J by 4 bases; unmatched bases: 0. This clone was observed a few times. Its antigen is not known. PCR was performed using 60 Vbeta and 13 Jbeta primers. Some clones are missing from TCRdb's copy, which holds only in-frame ones; the method was immunoSEQ multiplex PCR. There are a few hundred thousand clones in the sample; roughly 80% occur only once, and approximately 2.9% lies in the top ten. The chain has TRBV28 and TRBJ1-2; 9 bases fit TRBD1. This sequence originates from a man aged 30-40 years in good health and CMV-seronegative. Specimen: PBMCs. CDR3 bases: TGTGCCAGCAGGGACAGGGGCTATGGCTACACCTTC. The encoded protein is CASRDRGYGYTF.